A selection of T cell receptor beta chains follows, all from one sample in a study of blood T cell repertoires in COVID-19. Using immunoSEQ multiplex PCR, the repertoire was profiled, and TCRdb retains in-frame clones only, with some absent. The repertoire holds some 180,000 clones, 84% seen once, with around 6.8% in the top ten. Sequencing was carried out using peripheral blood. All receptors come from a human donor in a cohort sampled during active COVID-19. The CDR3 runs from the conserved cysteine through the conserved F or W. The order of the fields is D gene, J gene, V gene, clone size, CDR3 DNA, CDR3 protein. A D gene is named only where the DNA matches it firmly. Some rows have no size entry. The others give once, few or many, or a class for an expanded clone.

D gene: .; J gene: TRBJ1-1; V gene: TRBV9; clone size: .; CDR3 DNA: TGTGCCAGCAGCGCCGACTCCGGACAGCGTGAAGCTTTCTTT; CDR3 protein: CASSADSGQREAFF
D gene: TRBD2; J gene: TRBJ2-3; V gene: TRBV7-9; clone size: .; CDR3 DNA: TGTGCCAGCAGCTCGGGACTAGCGGGGGGGCCGATTTTGTCAGATACGCAGTATTTT; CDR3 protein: CASSSGLAGGPILSDTQYF
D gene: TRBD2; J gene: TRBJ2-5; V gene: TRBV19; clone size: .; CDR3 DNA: TGTGCCAGTCAGGCTAGCGGGGTCCAGACCCAGTACTTC; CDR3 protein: CASQASGVQTQYF
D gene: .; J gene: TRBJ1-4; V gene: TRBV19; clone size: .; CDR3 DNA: TGTGCCAGTAGTTCCCAGGGATTGGCAACTAATGAAAAACTGTTTTTT; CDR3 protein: CASSSQGLATNEKLFF
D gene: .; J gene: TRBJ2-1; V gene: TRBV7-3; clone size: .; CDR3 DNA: TGTGCCAGCAGCTTAGACAACTACAATGAGCAGTTCTTC; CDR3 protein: CASSLDNYNEQFF
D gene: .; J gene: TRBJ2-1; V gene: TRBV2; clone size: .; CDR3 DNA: TGTGCCAGCAGTGAGGCCAGGGCCTACAATGAGCAGTTCTTC; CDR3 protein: CASSEARAYNEQFF
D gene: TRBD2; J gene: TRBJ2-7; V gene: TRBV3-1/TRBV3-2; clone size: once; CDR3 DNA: TGTGCCAGCAGCCAAGATTTCGGACTAGCGGGGGGATACGAGCAGTACTTC; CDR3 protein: CASSQDFGLAGGYEQYF
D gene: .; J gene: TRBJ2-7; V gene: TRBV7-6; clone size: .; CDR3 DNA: TGTGCCAGCAGCTTATTAGGCGACAGCCCATCCTACGAGCAGTACTTC; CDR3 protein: CASSLLGDSPSYEQYF
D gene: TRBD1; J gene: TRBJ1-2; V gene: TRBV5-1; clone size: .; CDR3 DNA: TGCGCCAGCAGCCCCTCTTCCGGGACAGGGGACTATGGCTACACCTTC; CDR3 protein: CASSPSSGTGDYGYTF
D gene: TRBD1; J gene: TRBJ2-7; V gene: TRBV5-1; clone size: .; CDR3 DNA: TGCGCCAGCAGCGAAGGACAGGGGGCCTACGAGCAGTACTTC; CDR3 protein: CASSEGQGAYEQYF
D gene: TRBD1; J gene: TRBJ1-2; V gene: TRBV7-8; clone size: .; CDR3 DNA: TGTGCCAGCAGCTTCCACAGGGGTGCGCCCTATGGCTACACCTTC; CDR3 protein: CASSFHRGAPYGYTF
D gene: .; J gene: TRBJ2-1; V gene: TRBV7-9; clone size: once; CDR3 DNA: TGTGCCAGCAGCTTAGGAAGGGGGTCCTACAATGAGCAGTTCTTC; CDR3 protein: CASSLGRGSYNEQFF
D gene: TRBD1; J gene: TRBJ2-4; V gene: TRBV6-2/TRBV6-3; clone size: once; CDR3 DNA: TGTGCCAGCAGTAAGGGACAGAATCTACTAGCCAAAAACATTCAGTACTTC; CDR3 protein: CASSKGQNLLAKNIQYF
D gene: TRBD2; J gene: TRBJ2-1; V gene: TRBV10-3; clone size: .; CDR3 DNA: TGTGCCATCCGGACTAGCGGGGGGCTCGCGTTCTTC; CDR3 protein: CAIRTSGGLAFF
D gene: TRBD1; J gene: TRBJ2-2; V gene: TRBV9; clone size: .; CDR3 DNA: TGTGCCAGCAGCGTAGGACAGGGCCCCGGGGAGCTGTTTTTT; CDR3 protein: CASSVGQGPGELFF
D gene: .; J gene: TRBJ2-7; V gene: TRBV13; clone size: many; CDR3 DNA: TGTGCCAGCAGTGGAGGGAGCTCCTACGAGCAGTACTTC; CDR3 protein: CASSGGSSYEQYF
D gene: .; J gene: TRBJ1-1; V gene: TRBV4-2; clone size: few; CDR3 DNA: TGTGCCAGCAGCCTGGGGAGGAACACTGAAGCTTTCTTT; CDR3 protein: CASSLGRNTEAFF
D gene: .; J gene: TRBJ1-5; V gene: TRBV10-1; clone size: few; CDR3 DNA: TGCGCCAGCAGTGAGGCAGGGGAGAATCAGCCCCAGCATTTT; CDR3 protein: CASSEAGENQPQHF
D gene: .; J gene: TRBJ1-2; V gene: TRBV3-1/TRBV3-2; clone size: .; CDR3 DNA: TGTGCCAGCAGCCGCGACAGGCTCTATGGCTACACCTTC; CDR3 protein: CASSRDRLYGYTF
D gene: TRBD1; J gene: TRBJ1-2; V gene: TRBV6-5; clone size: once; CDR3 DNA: TGTGCCAGCAGACCTGGACAGGGGGAAGGCTACACCTTC; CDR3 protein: CASRPGQGEGYTF
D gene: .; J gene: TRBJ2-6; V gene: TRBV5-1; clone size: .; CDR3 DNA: TGCGCCAGCAGCTACACCTCCGGGGGCTCTGGGGCCAACGTCCTGACTTTC; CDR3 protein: CASSYTSGGSGANVLTF
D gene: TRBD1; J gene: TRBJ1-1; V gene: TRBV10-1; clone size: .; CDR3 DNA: TGCGCCAGCAGTGAGACACAGGGGCCGGGCACTGAAGCTTTCTTT; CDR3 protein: CASSETQGPGTEAFF
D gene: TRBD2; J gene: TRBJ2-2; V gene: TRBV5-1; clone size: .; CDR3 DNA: TGCGCCAGCAGCTTGTCGGCCACTAGCGGGGGGACCCACACCGGGGAGCTGTTTTTT; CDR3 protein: CASSLSATSGGTHTGELFF
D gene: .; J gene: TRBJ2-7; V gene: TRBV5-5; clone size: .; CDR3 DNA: TGTGCCAGCAGCTTGGTGGACACCAGCTACGAGCAGTACTTC; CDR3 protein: CASSLVDTSYEQYF
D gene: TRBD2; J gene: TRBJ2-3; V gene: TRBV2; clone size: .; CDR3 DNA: TGTGCCAGCAGTGAAGAAGGAGCTGGGCGGGGGAACACAGATACGCAGTATTTT; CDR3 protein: CASSEEGAGRGNTDTQYF
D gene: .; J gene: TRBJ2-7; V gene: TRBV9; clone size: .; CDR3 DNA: TGTGCCAGCAGCCTAGGCGACGGGGTTCGGTCCTACTACGAGCAGTACTTC; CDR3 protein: CASSLGDGVRSYYEQYF
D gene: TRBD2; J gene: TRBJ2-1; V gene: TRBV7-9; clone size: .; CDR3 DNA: TGTGCCAGCAGCTTAGATACTAGCGGTGTCGACAATGAGCAGTTCTTC; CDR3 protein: CASSLDTSGVDNEQFF
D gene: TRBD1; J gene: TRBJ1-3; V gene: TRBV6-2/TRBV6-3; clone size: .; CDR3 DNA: TGTGCCAGCAGCGACAGGGTAACGAGAAACACCATATATTTT; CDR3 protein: CASSDRVTRNTIYF
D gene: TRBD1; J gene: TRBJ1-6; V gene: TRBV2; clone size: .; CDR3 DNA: TGTGCCAGCAGTCCGGACAGGGATAATTCACCCCTCCACTTT; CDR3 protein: CASSPDRDNSPLHF
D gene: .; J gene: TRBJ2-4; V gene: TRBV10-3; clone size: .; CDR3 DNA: TGTGCCATCAGTGAGGAGAGTCCCAGGGGCGCCAAAAACATTCAGTACTTC; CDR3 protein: CAISEESPRGAKNIQYF
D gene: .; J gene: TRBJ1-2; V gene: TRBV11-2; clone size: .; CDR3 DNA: TGTGCCAGCAGACCAAACAGGGAAGGCGGCTACACCTTC; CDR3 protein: CASRPNREGGYTF
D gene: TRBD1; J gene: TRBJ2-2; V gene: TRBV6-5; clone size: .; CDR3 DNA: TGTGCCAGCACAAGACAGGGTCACACCGGGGAGCTGTTTTTT; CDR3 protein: CASTRQGHTGELFF
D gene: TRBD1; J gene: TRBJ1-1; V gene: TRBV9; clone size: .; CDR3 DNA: TGTGCCAGCAGCGCAGGGACAGGGAGGGCTGAAGCTTTCTTT; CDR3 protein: CASSAGTGRAEAFF
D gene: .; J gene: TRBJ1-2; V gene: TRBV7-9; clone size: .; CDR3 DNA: TGTGCCAGCGGGACAACTATGGGCTACACCTTC; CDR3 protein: CASGTTMGYTF
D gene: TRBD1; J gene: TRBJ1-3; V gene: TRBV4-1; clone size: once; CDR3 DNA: TGCGCCAGCAGCCAACTTAAACCGGGACAGGCTTCTGGAAACACCATATATTTT; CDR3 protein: CASSQLKPGQASGNTIYF
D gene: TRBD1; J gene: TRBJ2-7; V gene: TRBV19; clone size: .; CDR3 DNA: TGTGCCAGTAGTATGGCTGTGGGACAGTCCTACGAGCAGTACTTC; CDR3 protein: CASSMAVGQSYEQYF
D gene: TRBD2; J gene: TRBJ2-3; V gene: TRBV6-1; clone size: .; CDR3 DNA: TGTGCCAGCAGTGATGCCGGGACTAGCGTAGATACGCAGTATTTT; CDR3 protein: CASSDAGTSVDTQYF
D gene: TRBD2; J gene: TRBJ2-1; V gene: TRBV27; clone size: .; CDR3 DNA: TGTGCCAGCAGTCCGTCACGGGGGGAGATCTACAATGAGCAGTTCTTC; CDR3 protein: CASSPSRGEIYNEQFF
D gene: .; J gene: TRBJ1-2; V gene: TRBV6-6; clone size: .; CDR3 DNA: TGTGCCAGCAGTTATGCCAGGTTATCCCCCTACACCTTC; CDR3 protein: CASSYARLSPYTF
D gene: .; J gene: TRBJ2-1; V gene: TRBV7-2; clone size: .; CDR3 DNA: TGTGCCAGCAGTTCCCTCCGGGACTCCTACAATGAGCAGTTCTTC; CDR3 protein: CASSSLRDSYNEQFF
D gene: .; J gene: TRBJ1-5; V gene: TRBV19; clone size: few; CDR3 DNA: TGTGCCAGTAGTATTGTTTGGGCAGGGAATCAGCCCCAGCATTTT; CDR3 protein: CASSIVWAGNQPQHF
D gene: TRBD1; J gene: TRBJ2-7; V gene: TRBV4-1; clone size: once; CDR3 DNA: TGCGCCAGCAGCCAAGTGGACAGGGGGCCCTACGAGCAGTACTTC; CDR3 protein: CASSQVDRGPYEQYF
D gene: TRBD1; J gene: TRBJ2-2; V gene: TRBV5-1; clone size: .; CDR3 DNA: TGCGCCAGCAGCAGGGACAGGACCTACACCGGGGAGCTGTTTTTT; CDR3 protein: CASSRDRTYTGELFF
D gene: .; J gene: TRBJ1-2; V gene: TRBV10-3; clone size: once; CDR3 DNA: TGTGCCATCAGTGACCTCGGGGCTAACTATGGCTACACCTTC; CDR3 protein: CAISDLGANYGYTF
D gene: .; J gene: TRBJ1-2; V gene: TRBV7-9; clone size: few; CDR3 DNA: TGTGCCAGCAGCGTGGACAGTGCTAACTATGGCTACACCTTC; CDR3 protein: CASSVDSANYGYTF
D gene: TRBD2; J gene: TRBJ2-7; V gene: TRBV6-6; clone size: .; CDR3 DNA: TGTGCCAGCAGATCCGGGACTAGCGGGGGATCCTACGAGCAGTACTTC; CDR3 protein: CASRSGTSGGSYEQYF
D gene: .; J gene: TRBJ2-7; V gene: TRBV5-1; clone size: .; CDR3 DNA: TGCGCCAGCAGCCAGACAGGCTCCTACGAGCAGTACTTC; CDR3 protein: CASSQTGSYEQYF
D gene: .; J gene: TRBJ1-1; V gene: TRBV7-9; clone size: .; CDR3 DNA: TGTGCCAGCAGCCCCAGGACAGCGAACACTGAAGCTTTCTTT; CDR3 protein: CASSPRTANTEAFF
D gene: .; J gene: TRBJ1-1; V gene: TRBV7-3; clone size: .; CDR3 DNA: TGTGCCAGCAGCCCAGGGCTGAACACTGAAGCTTTCTTT; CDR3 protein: CASSPGLNTEAFF
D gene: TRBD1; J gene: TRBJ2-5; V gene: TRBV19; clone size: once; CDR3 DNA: TGTGCCAGTAGTATCGGGACAGCCCAAGAGACCCAGTACTTC; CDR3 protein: CASSIGTAQETQYF
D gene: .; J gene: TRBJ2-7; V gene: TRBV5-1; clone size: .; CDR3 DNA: TGCGCCAGCACCCAGATAGGCGGGGCCCTCTCCTACGAGCAGTACTTC; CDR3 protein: CASTQIGGALSYEQYF
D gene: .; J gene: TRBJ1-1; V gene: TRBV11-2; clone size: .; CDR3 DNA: TGTGCCAGCAGCTTAGGCCGGGTAGGCTACACTGAAGCTTTCTTT; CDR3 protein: CASSLGRVGYTEAFF
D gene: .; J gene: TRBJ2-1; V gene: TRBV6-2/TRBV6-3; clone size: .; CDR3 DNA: TGTGCCAGCAGTTACGTCAGAGGGCAACAGTTCTTC; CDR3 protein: CASSYVRGQQFF
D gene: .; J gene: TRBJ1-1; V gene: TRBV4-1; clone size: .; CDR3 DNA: TGCGCCAGCAGCTCAGGGAACACTGAAGCTTTCTTT; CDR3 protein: CASSSGNTEAFF